This is a list of T cell receptor beta chains from one sample in a study of blood T cells in healthy people across ages. TCRdb itself ran the 5' RACE reads through MiXCR, one entry per CDR3 protein. Of 1 million to 1.2 million distinct CDR3 sequences in the sample, roughly two fifths were seen once. Sample: blood. Receptors originate from a man younger than 30 in good health. Both conserved end residues are part of each CDR3. The order of the fields is V gene, clone size, J gene, CDR3 length, D gene, CDR3 protein, CDR3 DNA. A D gene is named only where the DNA matches it firmly. Clone size, where shown, is once, few, many, or a class for clones that have expanded.

V: TRBV7-3; size: -; J: TRBJ2-3; length: 15; D: -; CDR3: CASSFDGQFTDTQYF; DNA: TGTGCCAGCAGCTTTGACGGACAGTTCACAGATACGCAGTATTTT
V: TRBV12-3/TRBV12-4; size: many; J: TRBJ1-2; length: 12; D: -; CDR3: CASSLGTHGYTF; DNA: TGTGCCAGCAGTTTGGGGACCCATGGCTACACCTTC
V: TRBV10-3; size: -; J: TRBJ2-2; length: 18; D: -; CDR3: CATCVLGTSFANTGELFF; DNA: TGTGCCACCTGCGTTTTGGGGACATCGTTCGCGAACACCGGGGAGCTGTTTTTT
V: TRBV7-2; size: -; J: TRBJ2-5; length: 12; D: -; CDR3: CASSSWTDEQYF; DNA: TGTGCCAGCAGCTCCTGGACAGATGAGCAGTACTTC
V: TRBV11-2; size: few; J: TRBJ2-3; length: 16; D: TRBD2; CDR3: CASSPTSGAPSDTQYF; DNA: TGTGCCAGCAGCCCGACTAGCGGGGCCCCGTCAGATACGCAGTATTTT
V: TRBV2; size: -; J: TRBJ2-7; length: 15; D: -; CDR3: CASSEDRRSGNEQYF; DNA: TGTGCCAGCAGTGAAGATCGCAGGAGTGGCAATGAGCAGTACTTC
V: TRBV7-9; size: -; J: TRBJ1-1; length: 12; D: -; CDR3: CASSAGSQRAFF; DNA: TGTGCCAGCAGCGCAGGGTCACAGAGGGCTTTCTTT
V: TRBV12-3/TRBV12-4; size: -; J: TRBJ2-3; length: 17; D: TRBD1; CDR3: CASSFPAGTGGTDTQYF; DNA: TGTGCCAGCAGTTTCCCCGCCGGGACAGGTGGGACAGATACGCAGTATTTT
V: TRBV2; size: -; J: TRBJ1-1; length: 13; D: TRBD1; CDR3: CASSDREDTEAFF; DNA: TGTGCGAGCAGTGACAGGGAGGACACTGAAGCTTTCTTT
V: TRBV4-3; size: -; J: TRBJ2-2; length: 12; D: -; CDR3: CSSSQDRVELFF; DNA: TGCTCCAGCAGCCAAGATCGAGTGGAGCTGTTTTTT
V: TRBV4-1; size: few; J: TRBJ1-5; length: 16; D: -; CDR3: CASSHEDSLSNQPQHF; DNA: TGCGCCAGCAGCCACGAAGACAGCTTAAGCAATCAGCCCCAGCATTTT
V: TRBV20-1; size: few; J: TRBJ2-1; length: 15; D: TRBD1; CDR3: CSATEQGRAYNEQFF; DNA: TGCAGTGCTACTGAACAGGGGCGAGCCTACAATGAGCAGTTCTTC
V: TRBV3-1; size: -; J: TRBJ2-3; length: 13; D: -; CDR3: CASSQSSRNTQYF; DNA: TGTGCCAGCAGCCAATCATCCCGTAATACGCAGTATTTT
V: TRBV6-4; size: -; J: TRBJ2-7; length: 12; D: TRBD1; CDR3: CASSTQGSEQYF; DNA: TGTGCCAGCAGTACACAGGGGAGCGAGCAGTACTTC
V: TRBV3-1; size: -; J: TRBJ2-5; length: 15; D: TRBD2; CDR3: CASSQTSGIQETQYF; DNA: TGTGCCAGCAGCCAGACTAGCGGCATCCAAGAGACCCAGTACTTC
V: TRBV7-3; size: once; J: TRBJ1-1; length: 16; D: TRBD1; CDR3: CASSLTGGGLDTEAFF; DNA: TGTGCCAGCAGTCTGACAGGGGGGGGGTTGGACACTGAAGCTTTCTTT
V: TRBV5-1; size: -; J: TRBJ1-1; length: 17; D: TRBD1; CDR3: CASSGGTGVTMNTEAFF; DNA: TGCGCCAGCAGCGGAGGGACAGGGGTCACGATGAACACTGAAGCTTTCTTT
V: TRBV11-2; size: -; J: TRBJ2-7; length: 15; D: -; CDR3: CASSFDRGGGNEQYF; DNA: TGTGCCAGCAGCTTTGACAGGGGAGGGGGCAATGAGCAGTACTTC
V: TRBV12-3/TRBV12-4; size: -; J: TRBJ1-6; length: 15; D: -; CDR3: CASSFQTDNNSPLHF; DNA: TGTGCCAGCAGTTTTCAGACCGACAATAATTCACCCCTCCACTTT
V: TRBV4-3; size: few; J: TRBJ1-1; length: 19; D: TRBD1; CDR3: CASSQGIGKGTGAPTEAFF; DNA: TGCGCCAGCAGCCAAGGTATCGGCAAGGGGACAGGGGCTCCCACTGAAGCTTTCTTT
V: TRBV12-3/TRBV12-4; size: -; J: TRBJ1-1; length: 13; D: -; CDR3: CASAPGALTEAFF; DNA: TGTGCCAGCGCCCCCGGGGCCCTCACTGAAGCTTTCTTT
V: TRBV27; size: -; J: TRBJ2-3; length: 16; D: -; CDR3: CASSPPGSAPRDTQYF; DNA: TGTGCCAGCAGTCCCCCGGGGAGCGCTCCCCGGGATACGCAGTATTTT
V: TRBV28; size: -; J: TRBJ2-3; length: 16; D: -; CDR3: CASSLGGVLSTDTQYF; DNA: TGTGCCAGCAGTTTGGGTGGAGTCCTTAGCACAGATACGCAGTATTTT
V: TRBV6-4; size: many; J: TRBJ1-1; length: 13; D: -; CDR3: CASTPTVDTEAFF; DNA: TGTGCCAGCACCCCGACAGTTGACACTGAAGCTTTCTTT